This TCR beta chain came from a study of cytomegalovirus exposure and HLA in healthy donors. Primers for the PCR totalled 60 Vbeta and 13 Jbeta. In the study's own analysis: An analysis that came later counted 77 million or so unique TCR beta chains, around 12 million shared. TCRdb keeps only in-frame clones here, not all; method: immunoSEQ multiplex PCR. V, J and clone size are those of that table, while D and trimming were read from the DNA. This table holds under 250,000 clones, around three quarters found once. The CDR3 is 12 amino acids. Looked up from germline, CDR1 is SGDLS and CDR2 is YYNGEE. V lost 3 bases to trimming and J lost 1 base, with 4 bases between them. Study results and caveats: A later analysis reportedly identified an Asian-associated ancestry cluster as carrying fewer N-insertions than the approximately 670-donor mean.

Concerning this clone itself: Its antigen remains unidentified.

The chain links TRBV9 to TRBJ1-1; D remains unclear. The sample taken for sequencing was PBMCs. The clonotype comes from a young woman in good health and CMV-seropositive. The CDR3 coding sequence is TGTGCCAGCAGCGGAGAGAACACTGAAGCTTTCTTT. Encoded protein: CASSGENTEAFF.